The 21 T cell receptor beta chains reported below all come from one sample, sequenced in a study of CD8 T cells in ankylosing spondylitis. Study-wide results and limits: Seemingly distinctive of ankylosing spondylitis blood was a TCR beta motif formed by eight highly homologous variants.

These receptors have no known antigen. TCRdb recomputed calls from the 5' RACE reads with MiXCR, one row per CDR3 protein. The repertoire has about 450,000 distinct CDR3 sequences, 25% to 30% of them found once; the top ten carry 0.89%. What was sequenced was blood, either unsorted or a sorted T cell fraction (not recorded which). The receptors stem from a male donor with ankylosing spondylitis.

The J gene is TRBJ2-5, the V gene TRBV7-9; TRBD2 agrees at 12 bases. The CDR3 has 15 residues. Trimming at V came to 4 bases and at J to 3 bases, leaving 3 bases not matched to a gene. The germline V gene has CDR1 SEHNR and CDR2 FQNEAQ (reference sequence). The CDR3 DNA follows: TGTGCCAGCAGCTCCTGGACTAGCGGGGAAGAGACCCAGTACTTC. Its protein is CASSSWTSGEETQYF.

The chain employs TRBV6-5 and TRBJ2-3, with D possibly being TRBD2 (6 bases). Trimming removed 2 bases from V and 2 bases from J, with 14 bases in between. This CDR3 has 16 residues. The V gene's germline CDR1 is MNHEY and CDR2 SVGAGI. The CDR3 nucleotides read TGTGCCAGCAGTTACCCGCTAGCGAACCACACAGATACGCAGTATTTT. Amino acids: CASSYPLANHTDTQYF.

This clonotype came up many times. The chain combines TRBV7-9 with TRBJ2-3, with 9 bases identical to TRBD2. Germline CDR1 SEHNR, CDR2 FQNEAQ (reference sequence). Unmatched junction bases numbered 5, after V lost 4 bases and J lost 3 bases. The length of the CDR3 is 15 residues. The CDR3 sequence: CASSSGGLATDTQYF. The CDR3 nucleotides read TGTGCCAGCAGCTCCGGGGGACTAGCAACAGATACGCAGTATTTT.

This clonotype was seen a few times. The genes are TRBV12-3 or TRBV12-4 and TRBJ2-1; a possible D gene is TRBD2 (5 bases). V lost 8 bases to trimming and J lost 8 bases, with 10 bases between them. The CDR3 is 11 amino acids. The CDR3 loop reads CASRRRDEQFF. CDR3 DNA sequence: TGTGCCAGCCGTCGGCGGGATGAGCAGTTCTTC.

This clonotype was seen a few times. V is TRBV15 and J is TRBJ2-1; tentative D call: TRBD2 (6 bases). The germline V and J ends were trimmed by 0 bases and 5 bases, with 20 bases remaining between them. This CDR3 spans 18 amino acids. Germline-derived CDR1 and CDR2 are LNHNV and YYDKDF (reference sequence). The CDR3 nucleotides are TGTGCCACCAGCAGAGATTTAAGCGTGCGGGGAAGGGACAATGAGCAGTTCTTC. Protein sequence: CATSRDLSVRGRDNEQFF.

V and J are TRBV29-1 and TRBJ2-5; D remains ambiguous. Germline V gene sequence: CDR1 SQVTM, CDR2 ANQGSEA. V gave up 4 bases and J gave up 0 bases, with 12 bases separating them. The CDR3 sequence is 14 residues long. The CDR3 spells CSVAEQMYQETQYF. The CDR3 DNA reads as TGCAGCGTTGCGGAACAGATGTACCAAGAGACCCAGTACTTC. Full variable domain (remainder filled in from reference TRBV29-1 and TRBJ2-5): SAVISQKPSRDICQRGTSLTIQCQVDSQVTMMFWYRQQPGQSLTLIATANQGSEATYESGFVIDKFPISRPNLTFSTLTVSNMSPEDSSIYLCSVAEQMYQETQYFGPGTRLLVL.

V usage is TRBV7-2 and J usage is TRBJ2-5; the D is unclear. The CDR3 totals 13 residues. Germline loops: CDR1 SGHTA, CDR2 FQGNSA. Trimming left V 1 base short and J 4 bases short, with 7 bases between. CDR3 protein: CASSLVWSETQYF. The CDR3 DNA reads as TGTGCCAGCAGCTTAGTATGGTCAGAGACCCAGTACTTC.

V usage is TRBV10-2 and J usage is TRBJ2-5; 10 nucleotides line up with TRBD2. The CDR3 length is 16 residues. V gave up 6 bases and J gave up 1 base; unmatched junction bases: 8. CDR1 and CDR2 (germline): WSHSY, SAAADI. Here the CDR3 reads CASSWGSGRAQETQYF. CDR3 coding DNA: TGCGCCAGCAGCTGGGGAAGCGGGAGGGCCCAAGAGACCCAGTACTTC.

The chain joins TRBV20-1 to TRBJ2-1; 7 nucleotides align to TRBD2. Germline loops: CDR1 DFQATT, CDR2 SNEGSKA (reference sequence). This CDR3 comprises 14 residues. V shed 3 bases and J 1 base; nucleotides not matched to a gene: 3. CDR3 nucleotides: TGCAGTGCTAGTCGGCGGGAGTCCTACAATGAGCAGTTCTTC. This gives the protein CSASRRESYNEQFF.

This clonotype was picked up a small number of times. The gene calls are TRBV11-2 and TRBJ1-3; the D is unclear. V shed 5 bases and J shed 4 bases, with 21 bases lying between them. Germline V CDR1 and CDR2: SGHAT, FQNNGV. The CDR3 consists of 17 residues. Here the CDR3 DNA reads TGTGCCAGCAGCGTCCGAAGGCAGCAGATCTTAGGAAACACCATATATTTT. It encodes CASSVRRQQILGNTIYF.

This clonotype has a handful of counts. The chain employs TRBV20-1 and TRBJ1-1; D not certain. This CDR3 spans 15 amino acids. V was clipped by 1 base and J by 1 base, with 13 bases between them. The germline CDR1 and CDR2 sequences are DFQATT and SNEGSKA (reference sequence). The CDR3 here is CSARGRIGRNTEAFF. The CDR3 nucleotides are TGCAGTGCTAGAGGACGGATTGGCAGGAACACTGAAGCTTTCTTT.

The table lists this clonotype with a few counts. The V call is TRBV7-9, the J call TRBJ2-7; D is unclear. This CDR3 region has 15 residues. Trimming pared 5 bases from V and 0 bases from J, leaving 14 bases between. Germline loops: CDR1 SEHNR, CDR2 FQNEAQ (reference sequence). The CDR3 DNA reads as TGTGCCAGCAGCAGAATTAGGATGAGCTCCTACGAGCAGTACTTC. Residues: CASSRIRMSSYEQYF. Filled out from reference TRBV7-9 and TRBJ2-7, the complete variable domain reads DTGVSQNPRHKITKRGQNVTFRCDPISEHNRLYWYRQTLGQGPEFLTYFQNEAQLEKSRLLSDRFSAERPKGSFSTLEIQRTEQGDSAMYLCASSRIRMSSYEQYFGPGTRLTVT.

This clonotype has more than one count but fewer than ten. The chain carries TRBV5-1 and TRBJ2-2; perhaps TRBD2 as D (6 bases). V was pared by 4 bases and J by 3 bases, with 16 bases between. This CDR3 is built from 16 residues. The germline gives CDR1 SGHRS, CDR2 YFSETQ. Written as DNA, the CDR3 is TGCGCCAGCAGCCTGGAGGGGCCTCGGGACACCGGGGAGCTGTTTTTT. The encoded protein is CASSLEGPRDTGELFF.

The rearrangement uses TRBV28 and TRBJ2-7; 14 bases map to TRBD2. Germline trimming cut 5 bases from V and 5 bases from J; bases unmatched to any gene: 8. The CDR3 runs 16 residues. Germline lookup yields CDR1 MDHEN and CDR2 SYDVKM. CDR3 sequence (DNA): TGTGCCAGCAGTCCTGCCGGGACTAGCGGGAGTAACGAGCAGTACTTC. Translation: CASSPAGTSGSNEQYF.

The genes are TRBV5-6 and TRBJ2-1, with TRBD2 matching 13 bases. The CDR3 runs 15 residues. The V gene end was trimmed by 4 bases and the J gene end by 9 bases; junction bases not matched to a gene: 7. CDR1 and CDR2 from the germline V gene are SGHDT and YYEEEE. CDR3 DNA: TGTGCCAGCAGCCTGGGACTAGCGGGAATGGGTGAGCAGTTCTTC. Its translation: CASSLGLAGMGEQFF.

The chain recombines TRBV19 with TRBJ1-4; D unresolved. The CDR3 consists of 16 residues. Per germline, CDR1 LNHDA and CDR2 SQIVND (reference sequence). Trimming pared 7 bases from V and 0 bases from J, leaving 15 bases between. The CDR3 here is CASMVSFATTNEKLFF. CDR3 nucleotide sequence: TGTGCCAGTATGGTTTCTTTCGCGACAACTAATGAAAAACTGTTTTTT.

The V gene is TRBV12-3 or TRBV12-4, the J gene TRBJ2-7, with TRBD1 as a possible D gene (8 bases). The CDR3 is 14 residues long. V was cut by 1 base and J by 6 bases, with 13 bases left in between. The CDR3 nucleotides are TGTGCCAGCAGTTTAGTGGACAGGGAGGGCGAGCAGTACTTC. Translating gives CASSLVDREGEQYF.

The chain uses TRBV2 and TRBJ1-6; D is ambiguous. CDR3 length equals 15 residues. With 5 bases removed from V and 5 bases from J, the gap between germline ends came to 13 bases. Germline CDR1 SNHLY, CDR2 FYNNEI. This CDR3 reads CASSLSMGNNSPLHF. Here the CDR3 DNA reads TGTGCCAGCAGTCTATCAATGGGGAATAATTCACCCCTCCACTTT.

V is TRBV11-2 and J is TRBJ2-1, with 10 nucleotides matching TRBD1. The J segment lost 8 bases and the V segment lost 6 bases, leaving 16 bases of the junction unmatched. This CDR3 contains 17 residues. The V gene's germline CDR1 is SGHAT and CDR2 FQNNGV. CDR3 in amino acids: CASRGKPGQGKYDEQFF. In DNA, the CDR3 is TGTGCCAGCAGGGGGAAACCGGGACAGGGGAAATACGATGAGCAGTTCTTC.

This clonotype was seen more than once but under ten times. The chain employs TRBV4-2 and TRBJ2-1; tentative D call: TRBD2 (6 bases). CDR3 size: 15 residues. V gave up 3 bases and J gave up 6 bases, with 15 bases separating them. Germline V gives CDR1 LGHNA, CDR2 YNFKEQ. CDR3 nucleotides: TGTGCCAGCAGCCAGAGTACGGCGGGAAGCAATGAGCAGTTCTTC. Its protein is CASSQSTAGSNEQFF.

The chain is built from TRBV25-1 and TRBJ2-2; D gene unclear. The CDR3 spans 12 residues. Trimming cost V 0 bases and J 6 bases, with 2 bases left between them. The germline V gene has CDR1 MGHDK and CDR2 SYGVNS. DNA of the CDR3: TGTGCCAGCAGTGAATATGCCGGGGAGCTGTTTTTT. As protein: CASSEYAGELFF.